The 31 T cell receptor beta chains below come from one sample, sequenced in a study of metastatic and nonmetastatic thyroid tumors. Patients underwent thyroid surgery, and none had received any treatment before it. TCRdb re-analyzed the PCR reads using MiXCR. Here the sample spans almost 35,000 clones, under 40% being singletons. Sequenced sample: tumor tissue. These receptors originate from a female donor with papillary thyroid cancer or a benign thyroid nodule (not recorded which). Some clones in this sample may be carry-over from other donors' samples.

The chain recombines TRBV6-2 or TRBV6-3 with TRBJ2-1, with D uncertain. Looked up from germline, CDR1 is MNHEY and CDR2 is SVGEGT. Trimming took 8 bases from V and 10 from J, leaving 15 bases between them. This CDR3 has 12 amino acids. This CDR3 is CASSTRSLEQFF. The CDR3 nucleotides are TGTGCCAGCTCCACCCGGTCCTTAGAGCAGTTCTTC.

This clone has only a few counts. The V call is TRBV6-9, the J call TRBJ2-2; 7 bases align to TRBD2. V shed 8 bases and J 0 bases; nucleotides not matched to a gene: 6. The length of the CDR3 is 15 residues. From germline, CDR1 is MNHGY and CDR2 SVAAGI. CDR3 residues: CASSAGGSNTGELFF. CDR3 nucleotide sequence: TGTGCCAGCTCGGCCGGGGGGTCGAACACCGGGGAGCTGTTTTTT.

The chain couples TRBV6-1 to TRBJ1-2, with TRBD1 matching over 10 bases. The V segment lost 4 bases and the J segment 5 bases; nucleotides outside the gene matches: 4. This CDR3 comprises 14 residues. Germline CDR1 MNHNS, CDR2 SASEGT. Written as DNA, the CDR3 is TGTGCCAGCAGTGGACAGGGGGCTTGGTATGGCTACACCTTC. Protein sequence: CASSGQGAWYGYTF.

The chain links TRBV20-1 to TRBJ1-2; no reliable D call. This CDR3 contains 13 residues. Germline V lookup: CDR1 DFQATT, CDR2 SNEGSKA (reference sequence). Deletions cut 3 bases from V and 0 bases from J, with 8 bases between. The CDR3 DNA reads as TGCAGTGCTAGTGGCCCTGCTAACTATGGCTACACCTTC. It specifies CSASGPANYGYTF.

In this sample, this clone turned up a few times. The chain has TRBV27 and TRBJ2-3; a possible D gene is TRBD1 (6 bases). This CDR3 has 12 residues. The V and J ends lost 5 bases and 5 bases respectively, with 8 bases between them. CDR1 and CDR2 from the germline V gene are MNHEY and SMNVEV (reference sequence). The CDR3 loop is CASSLRGDTQYF. CDR3 DNA: TGTGCCAGCAGTCTCAGGGGAGATACGCAGTATTTT.

This clone has just a few counts. The V and J genes are TRBV6-1 and TRBJ1-2, with unresolved D. Per germline, CDR1 MNHNS and CDR2 SASEGT. Trimming shortened V by 1 base and J by 1 base, and 4 bases separated the two germline ends. The CDR3 spans 13 residues. The CDR3 protein is CASSEDSNYGYTF. In nucleotides, the CDR3 is TGTGCCAGCAGTGAAGACAGTAACTATGGCTACACCTTC.

This clone was observed a handful of times. The J gene is TRBJ2-2, the V gene TRBV15; D unresolved. V was cut by 2 bases and J by 0 bases, with 4 bases left in between. Germline V gene data show CDR1 as LNHNV and CDR2 as YYDKDF (reference sequence). The CDR3 length is 14 residues. CDR3 in amino acids: CATSRKTNTGELFF. In DNA, the CDR3 is TGTGCCACCAGCAGAAAAACGAACACCGGGGAGCTGTTTTTT. Variable domain in full (rest from reference TRBV15 and TRBJ2-2): DAMVIQNPRYQVTQFGKPVTLSCSQTLNHNVMYWYQQKSSQAPKLLFHYYDKDFNNEADTPDNFQSRRPNTSFCFLDIRSPGLGDTAMYLCATSRKTNTGELFFGEGSRLTVL.

This clone was seen a handful of times. The genes are TRBV11-1 and TRBJ2-7; the D is unclear. V was shortened by 1 base and J by 2 bases, with 15 bases between the two germline ends. The germline V gene has CDR1 SGHAT and CDR2 FQDESV (reference sequence). The CDR3 has 16 residues. DNA of the CDR3: TGTGCCAGCAGCTTAGAGTACAGCCTCCACCCCTACGAGCAGTACTTC. This codes for CASSLEYSLHPYEQYF.

This chain uses TRBV20-1 with TRBJ2-7, with D perhaps TRBD2 (6 bases). V was shortened by 0 bases and J by 0 bases, with 15 bases between the two germline ends. Germline loops: CDR1 DFQATT, CDR2 SNEGSKA (reference sequence). The CDR3 is made up of 16 amino acids. The CDR3 loop reads CSARDRASAFSYEQYF. The CDR3, as DNA: TGCAGTGCTAGAGATAGGGCTAGCGCTTTCTCCTACGAGCAGTACTTC.

This clone turned up a few times. The rearrangement uses TRBV6-1 and TRBJ1-3; D is unclear. Germline V gene sequence: CDR1 MNHNS, CDR2 SASEGT. V was cut by 7 bases and J by 4 bases, with 8 bases left in between. The CDR3 sequence is 12 residues long. The CDR3 DNA is TGTGCCAGCAACGACCCCGGAAACACCATATATTTT. Translation gives CASNDPGNTIYF.

This chain links TRBV30 with TRBJ1-2, with D maybe TRBD1 (5 bases). The CDR3 is made up of 13 amino acids. Germline V gene lookup returns CDR1 GTSNPN and CDR2 SVGIG (reference sequence). V was trimmed by 3 bases and J by 2 bases, leaving 10 bases between them. CDR3 bases: TGTGCCTGGAGGACGGGGCGCAACTATGGCTACACCTTC. Its translation: CAWRTGRNYGYTF.

This clone is deemed large. V is TRBV12-3 or TRBV12-4 and J is TRBJ2-1, with no clear D. The CDR3 is 12 amino acids. Trimming took off 1 base at V and 7 bases at J, with 5 bases between the two ends. The CDR3 bases are TGTGCCAGCAGTTTAGGGGTGAATGAGCAGTTCTTC. Amino acid sequence: CASSLGVNEQFF.

About this clone: At one of its ends the junction is not consistent with the germline gene, which may arise from a read error. The V gene is TRBV27, the J gene TRBJ2-1; D not resolved. The CDR3 loop spans 13 amino acids. Germline loops: CDR1 MNHEY, CDR2 SMNVEV (reference sequence). CDR3 amino acids: CASSLVEYTEQFF. DNA of the CDR3: TGTGCCAGCAGTTTAGTGGAGTACACTGAGCAGTTCTTC.

On this clone itself: The junction does not match germline at one end; this may be a read error. This chain connects TRBV30 to TRBJ1-1, with D maybe TRBD1 (6 bases). This CDR3 is 10 amino acids long. The germline V gene has CDR1 GTSNPN and CDR2 SVGIG (reference sequence). The chain's CDR3 is CGGADTEAFF. The CDR3 DNA reads TGCGGGGGCGCGGACACTGAAGCTTTCTTT.

CDR3 sequence reads: CASSIIGDRLSNQPQHF. The CDR3 DNA sequence: TGTGCCAGTAGTATAATCGGGGATCGACTTAGCAATCAGCCCCAGCATTTT. The V call is TRBV19, the J call TRBJ1-5, with D uncertain. Trimming pared 2 bases from V and 0 bases from J, leaving 14 bases between. Germline lookup yields CDR1 LNHDA and CDR2 SQIVND (reference sequence). The CDR3 covers 17 residues.

This clone was detected only a few times. V gene TRBV6-2 or TRBV6-3 combines with J gene TRBJ2-3; 9 bases fit TRBD1. The trim removed 6 bases at V and 4 bases at J, leaving 11 bases unmatched. The CDR3 spans 16 residues. Germline V gene sequence: CDR1 MNHEY, CDR2 SVGEGT. CDR3 sequence: CASRPPTGGFADTQYF. In DNA, the CDR3 is TGTGCCAGCAGGCCTCCAACAGGGGGCTTCGCAGATACGCAGTATTTT.

This clone was seen more than once but under ten times. The V and J genes are TRBV28 and TRBJ2-1; possible D gene TRBD1, 6 bases. V was cut by 6 bases and J by 8 bases, with 17 bases left in between. There are 14 residues in the CDR3. Germline V lookup: CDR1 MDHEN, CDR2 SYDVKM. The CDR3 here is CASRPSGEKYEQFF. The CDR3, as DNA: TGTGCCAGCAGGCCCTCAGGGGAAAAATATGAGCAGTTCTTC.

The chain uses TRBV11-2 and TRBJ1-3; D ambiguous. Deletions cut 5 bases from V and 2 bases from J, with 10 bases between. Germline V CDR1 and CDR2: SGHAT, FQNNGV. CDR3 size: 14 residues. The CDR3 here is CASSPGSTGNTIYF. CDR3 sequence (DNA): TGTGCCAGCAGCCCCGGTTCAACTGGAAACACCATATATTTT.

The chain employs TRBV20-1 and TRBJ2-7; the match to TRBD1 covers 9 bases. Trimming cost V 3 bases and J 5 bases; bases outside gene matches: 8. CDR3 length equals 14 residues. Germline CDR1 DFQATT, CDR2 SNEGSKA (reference sequence). For the CDR3, the DNA is TGCAGTGCTAGTACGGGACAGGGTTTTGACGAGCAGTACTTC. Translated, it gives CSASTGQGFDEQYF.

This chain connects TRBV11-2 to TRBJ2-7; D is perhaps TRBD1 (7 bases). V was pared by 10 bases and J by 1 base, with 14 bases between. CDR1 SGHAT and CDR2 FQNNGV come from the germline V gene. The CDR3 runs to 13 residues. Here the CDR3 reads CATRGDSSYEQYF. CDR3 nucleotides: TGTGCCACCAGGGGGGACTCTTCCTACGAGCAGTACTTC.

This clone was seen a few times. V usage is TRBV19 and J usage is TRBJ2-7; a weak D match, TRBD2 (6 bases). With 3 bases removed from V and 2 bases from J, the gap between germline ends came to 14 bases. The CDR3 contains 15 residues. CDR1 is LNHDA, CDR2 SQIVND, per germline (reference sequence). The CDR3 nucleotides read TGTGCCAGTAGTATGGGGGGACCGTCACCCTACGAGCAGTACTTC. Its translation: CASSMGGPSPYEQYF.

This clone turned up a few times. The V and J genes are TRBV7-8 and TRBJ1-6, with unresolved D. There are 15 residues in the CDR3. The V gene's germline CDR1 is SGHVS and CDR2 FQNEAQ. The ends were cut back, 5 bases at V and 4 bases at J, with 12 bases in the middle. The CDR3 protein is CASSPRSLYNSPLHF. In DNA, the CDR3 is TGTGCCAGCAGCCCCCGTTCTCTTTATAATTCACCCCTCCACTTT.

This clone was seen more than once but under ten times. The J gene is TRBJ2-7, the V gene TRBV30; D unclear. This CDR3 comprises 13 residues. V dropped 4 bases and J dropped 3 bases, with 13 bases sitting between them. CDR1 and CDR2 (germline): GTSNPN, SVGIG (reference sequence). CDR3 region: CAWNLDHGYEQYF. The CDR3 coding sequence is TGTGCCTGGAACCTTGACCACGGCTACGAGCAGTACTTC.

There are a few counts of this clone. A read error may produce the germline difference seen at one junction end. V gene TRBV6-4 combines with J gene TRBJ2-2; 7 positions match TRBD1. CDR1 MRHNA and CDR2 SNTAGT come from the germline V gene. The CDR3 consists of 13 residues. CDR3 in amino acids: CASIDRDTGELFF. The CDR3 DNA is TGTGCCAGCATTGACAGGGACACCGGGGAGCTGTTTTTT.

This clone showed up just a few times. This rearrangement joins TRBV27 to TRBJ2-3; 7 bases align to TRBD2. Looked up from germline, CDR1 is MNHEY and CDR2 is SMNVEV (reference sequence). V gave up 10 bases and J gave up 8 bases; unmatched junction bases: 15. This CDR3 region has 14 residues. This chain's CDR3 is CATAEFAGDFTQYF. CDR3 nucleotide sequence: TGTGCCACCGCAGAATTCGCGGGAGACTTTACGCAGTATTTT.

This chain connects TRBV6-1 to TRBJ2-3; TRBD2 aligns across 9 bases. V trimming: 8 bases; J trimming: 2 bases; junction bases outside the gene matches: 5. This CDR3 contains 14 residues. Per the germline V gene, CDR1 is MNHNS and CDR2 is SASEGT. CDR3 in DNA: TGTGCCAGCGTGGCGGGAGGGCCCACAGATACGCAGTATTTT. Protein: CASVAGGPTDTQYF.

The chain combines TRBV4-2 with TRBJ2-2; 14 positions agree with TRBD2. CDR1 and CDR2 (germline): LGHNA, YNFKEQ. The CDR3 sequence is 18 residues long. V gave up 2 bases and J gave up 4 bases; unmatched junction bases: 6. The CDR3 loop reads CASSQQTSGRVFTGELFF. DNA of the CDR3: TGTGCCAGCAGCCAACAGACTAGCGGGAGGGTATTCACCGGGGAGCTGTTTTTT.

This clone was observed a handful of times. One end of the junction is discordant with germline, which a read error may explain. V and J are TRBV6-9 and TRBJ2-1, with 13 bases lining up with TRBD2. There are 17 residues in the CDR3. The V gene's germline CDR1 is MNHGY and CDR2 SVAAGI. CDR3 DNA sequence: TGCGCCAGCAGTGCCGTACAACTAGCGGGGGGGTACAATGAGCAGTTCTTC. Translating gives CASSAVQLAGGYNEQFF.

This clone has more than one count but fewer than ten. This chain links TRBV12-3 or TRBV12-4 with TRBJ2-2; D uncertain. This CDR3 has 13 residues. Trimming cost V 1 base and J 5 bases, with 5 bases left between them. The CDR3 DNA reads TGTGCCAGCAGTTTAGAAGGAACCGGGGAGCTGTTTTTT. It codes for CASSLEGTGELFF.

This clone turned up a few times. The rearrangement uses TRBV19 and TRBJ1-5; D is uncertain. The germline V gene has CDR1 LNHDA and CDR2 SQIVND (reference sequence). The ends were cut back, 6 bases at V and 7 bases at J, with 13 bases in the middle. The CDR3 is 13 amino acids. In DNA, the CDR3 is TGTGCCAGTAGCCCAGGTGGAGGGCAGCCCCAGCATTTT. This encodes CASSPGGGQPQHF.

V usage is TRBV11-2 and J usage is TRBJ2-7; TRBD2 matches at 7 bases. Trimming cost V 3 bases and J 5 bases; bases outside gene matches: 10. Germline values: CDR1 SGHAT, CDR2 FQNNGV. The CDR3 runs 15 residues. The CDR3 is CASSFTTGEGNEQYF. DNA for the CDR3: TGTGCCAGCAGCTTCACGACCGGGGAGGGGAACGAGCAGTACTTC.